This T cell receptor beta chain was obtained from a study of OX40 agonist ivuxolimab in advanced cancers. The overall study: Ivuxolimab was administered intravenously to patients at 0.01 to 10 mg/kg every 2 weeks. Anti-PD-1, anti-PD-L1 or anti-CTLA-4 therapy given earlier was allowed, and approximately 40% had some. Of the patients, three showed partial responses, one with hepatocellular carcinoma and two with cutaneous melanoma.

The assay was immunoSEQ multiplex PCR, and TCRdb's table has in-frame clones only and misses some. This sample yields about 60,000 clones, of which about 89% are seen a single time; around 4% belongs to the top ten. Study results and limitations: Relatively little clonal expansion, among the lowest observed, appeared in partial responders at 0.1-3.0 mg/kg.

Germline CDR1 SGDLS, CDR2 YYNGEE. The V and J ends lost 0 bases and 5 bases, in that order; junction bases with no gene match: 7. This CDR3 spans 15 amino acids. About this clone: Its antigen is unknown.

V is TRBV9 and J is TRBJ1-2; 7 bases align to TRBD1. This material consisted of CD4+ or CD8+ T cells sorted from blood, taken in a trial of the OX40 agonist ivuxolimab. The sequence was collected from an adult with an advanced solid tumor such as melanoma, head and neck, liver or kidney cancer. CDR3 sequence (DNA): TGTGCCAGCAGCGTAGGTGGGGACAGTCTATATGGCTACACCTTC. Residues: CASSVGGDSLYGYTF.